This TCR beta chain emerged from a study of blood T cell repertoires in COVID-19. Turning to the study itself: Specimens from acute and convalescent COVID-19 originated in the United States, Italy and Spain. PBMCs, B-cell-depleted T cells, or T cells provided the cDNA or gDNA that made up the material.

This clone turned up a few times. Study processing details: Amplification of reference gene primers was used by the study to estimate nucleated cell counts. The table came from immunoSEQ multiplex PCR; TCRdb's copy has only in-frame clones and leaves some out. V, J and clone size derive from that table, while D and trimming were established from the DNA sequence. Here the sample spans around 700,000 clones, approximately 90% being singletons. The origin of this receptor is a woman younger than 35 with acute or convalescent COVID-19. The sequenced sample was peripheral blood.

The CDR3 region has the DNA TGTGCCAGCAGCTCTCGGACAGGCTATAATTCACCCCTCCACTTT. Translated: CASSSRTGYNSPLHF. The chain is built from TRBV9 and TRBJ1-6, with 7 bases identical to TRBD1. Per the germline V gene, CDR1 is SGDLS and CDR2 is YYNGEE. V lost 4 bases, J lost 3 bases, and 4 bases stayed unmatched. The CDR3 is made up of 15 amino acids.